These T cell receptor beta chains were read from a single sample in a study of blood T cell repertoires in COVID-19. Sequencing used immunoSEQ multiplex PCR; TCRdb keeps in-frame clones, though not all of them. The sample has more than 60,000 clones, around 88% seen once. Sequencing input: peripheral blood. The source of these receptors is an elderly woman with active or convalescent COVID-19. CDR3s include the opening cysteine and the closing phenylalanine or tryptophan. D genes are given only for firm matches. Clone size is not always given. Where it is, it says once, few, many or a class for expanded clones.

TRBJ2-5	TRBV3-1/TRBV3-2	NA	NA	CASSQLRDLTGHQYF	TGTGCCAGCAGCCAACTGCGGGACCTCACGGGGCACCAGTACTTC
TRBJ2-5	TRBV25-1	NA	NA	CASSEDLPGSETQYF	TGTGCCAGCAGTGAAGACCTCCCGGGGTCAGAGACCCAGTACTTC
TRBJ1-2	TRBV7-2	NA	TRBD1	CASSTGTAYGYTF	TGTGCCAGCAGCACCGGGACAGCCTATGGCTACACCTTC
TRBJ2-7	TRBV5-1	once	TRBD2	CASSLAGGGGGPRDEQYF	TGCGCCAGCAGCTTGGCCGGAGGTGGCGGGGGTCCTCGGGACGAGCAGTACTTC
TRBJ2-7	TRBV4-3	NA	TRBD1	CASSQDRGPSEQYF	TGCGCCAGCAGCCAGGACAGGGGGCCGTCCGAGCAGTACTTC
TRBJ2-1	TRBV7-9	NA	TRBD2	CASSPETSPYKFF	TGTGCCAGCAGCCCCGAGACTAGCCCATATAAGTTCTTC
TRBJ2-7	TRBV6-2/TRBV6-3	NA	TRBD2	CASSYPGGGAYEQYF	TGTGCCAGCAGTTACCCCGGGGGGGGAGCCTACGAGCAGTACTTC
TRBJ2-7	TRBV7-2	few	NA	CASSLQGWKDEQYF	TGTGCCAGCAGCTTGCAGGGGTGGAAGGACGAGCAGTACTTC
TRBJ2-5	TRBV7-2	NA	TRBD2	CASSLAGSGGQETQYF	TGTGCCAGCAGCTTAGCGGGGAGCGGGGGGCAAGAGACCCAGTACTTC
TRBJ1-5	TRBV5-4	NA	NA	CASSFGPAANQPQHF	TGTGCCAGCAGCTTCGGTCCGGCAGCGAATCAGCCCCAGCATTTT
TRBJ1-3	TRBV3-1/TRBV3-2	NA	NA	CASSQLLPRGQAGNTIYF	TGTGCCAGCAGCCAACTTCTCCCGAGGGGACAAGCTGGAAACACCATATATTTT
TRBJ2-3	TRBV11-2	NA	TRBD2	CASSPPGLAISTQYF	TGTGCCAGCAGCCCTCCGGGACTAGCGATCAGTACGCAGTATTTT
TRBJ2-7	TRBV6-5	NA	TRBD2	CASSLGLAGEQYF	TGTGCCAGCAGCCTCGGACTAGCGGGCGAGCAGTACTTC
TRBJ1-1	TRBV28	NA	TRBD1	CASSYWSTGGTEAFF	TGTGCCAGCAGTTACTGGTCAACAGGGGGCACTGAAGCTTTCTTT
TRBJ2-1	TRBV2	NA	NA	CASRGDTGNEQFF	TGTGCCAGCAGGGGCGATACAGGGAATGAGCAGTTCTTC
TRBJ2-7	TRBV7-9	NA	TRBD2	CASSSRTSGRIEQYF	TGTGCCAGCAGCTCTCGGACTAGCGGGAGAATTGAGCAGTACTTC
TRBJ2-6	TRBV9	NA	NA	CASSVPWGTGANVLTF	TGTGCCAGCAGCGTTCCCTGGGGGACAGGGGCCAACGTCCTGACTTTC
TRBJ1-2	TRBV4-3	NA	NA	CASSQERGHSPNYGYTF	TGCGCCAGCAGCCAAGAACGGGGACATTCTCCTAACTATGGCTACACCTTC
TRBJ1-2	TRBV5-5	NA	TRBD1	CASSPGPGTGAGYTF	TGTGCCAGCAGCCCCGGTCCCGGGACAGGGGCTGGCTACACCTTC
TRBJ2-7	TRBV5-1	NA	TRBD1	CASTQTGGSYEQYF	TGCGCCAGCACCCAGACAGGGGGCTCCTACGAGCAGTACTTC
TRBJ1-1	TRBV30	once	NA	CASLTGRNTEAFF	TGTGCCAGCCTGACAGGCCGGAACACTGAAGCTTTCTTT
TRBJ2-6	TRBV9	NA	NA	CASSVAPGSRASGANVLTF	TGTGCCAGCAGCGTAGCCCCCGGGAGCAGGGCCTCTGGGGCCAACGTCCTGACTTTC
TRBJ2-3	TRBV5-1	NA	NA	CASSYRQAGTDTQYF	TGCGCCAGCAGTTACAGACAGGCGGGCACAGATACGCAGTATTTT
TRBJ1-4	TRBV7-9	NA	NA	CASSKSRGASNEKLFF	TGTGCCAGCAGTAAAAGCCGGGGGGCCTCGAATGAAAAACTGTTTTTT
TRBJ2-2	TRBV3-1/TRBV3-2	NA	NA	CASSPRWDTGELFF	TGTGCCAGCAGCCCGAGGTGGGACACCGGGGAGCTGTTTTTT
TRBJ2-3	TRBV10-2	NA	NA	CASRELGAADTQYF	TGCGCCAGCAGAGAACTTGGAGCGGCAGATACGCAGTATTTT
TRBJ2-5	TRBV4-3	NA	TRBD2	CASSQGAAAGGGETQYF	TGCGCCAGCAGCCAAGGGGCAGCAGCGGGGGGTGGAGAGACCCAGTACTTC
TRBJ1-5	TRBV24-1	once	TRBD1	CATSDSRTGPRNQPQHF	TGTGCCACCAGTGATTCCCGGACAGGGCCCCGCAATCAGCCCCAGCATTTT
TRBJ2-7	TRBV6-5	NA	NA	CASSYSGQSSYEQYF	TGTGCCAGCAGTTACTCAGGACAGAGCTCCTACGAGCAGTACTTC
TRBJ2-5	TRBV5-6	NA	TRBD2	CASSLTGGPSETQYF	TGTGCCAGCAGCTTGACGGGAGGGCCCTCGGAGACCCAGTACTTC
TRBJ1-4	TRBV5-1	NA	NA	CASSLGAGAGRLNEKLFF	TGCGCCAGCAGCTTGGGGGCAGGGGCCGGTCGACTTAATGAAAAACTGTTTTTT
TRBJ2-7	TRBV20-1	NA	TRBD2	CSASGGDAYEQYF	TGCAGTGCTAGTGGGGGGGACGCCTACGAGCAGTACTTC
TRBJ1-6	TRBV5-1	NA	NA	CASSLAGSSYNSPLHF	TGCGCCAGCAGCTTGGCGGGTAGCTCCTATAATTCACCCCTCCACTTT
TRBJ1-1	TRBV12-3/TRBV12-4	NA	NA	CASYSGRAFF	TGTGCCAGCTATTCAGGGCGGGCTTTCTTT
TRBJ2-3	TRBV5-1	NA	NA	CASIPSAASTDTQYF	TGCGCCAGCATCCCTTCAGCGGCTAGCACAGATACGCAGTATTTT
TRBJ1-5	TRBV7-2	NA	TRBD1	CASSLVPRGVEPQHF	TGTGCCAGCAGCTTAGTTCCCAGGGGGGTCGAGCCCCAGCATTTT
TRBJ2-3	TRBV7-3	NA	TRBD2	CASSAGGRDTQYF	TGTGCCAGCAGCGCGGGGGGGCGTGATACGCAGTATTTT
TRBJ2-2	TRBV10-3	NA	NA	CAISPTGITGELFF	TGTGCCATCAGCCCGACAGGCATCACCGGGGAGCTGTTTTTT
TRBJ1-2	TRBV12-3/TRBV12-4	NA	TRBD1	CASSLGTGAGYTF	TGTGCCAGCAGTTTAGGGACAGGGGCCGGCTACACCTTC
TRBJ1-5	TRBV6-5	NA	NA	CASSLGRGQPQHF	TGTGCCAGCAGCCTCGGTCGGGGTCAGCCCCAGCATTTT
TRBJ1-2	TRBV5-5	NA	TRBD1	CASSYIFRGRIGYTF	TGTGCCAGCAGCTACATTTTCAGGGGGCGCATTGGCTACACCTTC
TRBJ2-3	TRBV14	NA	TRBD2	CASSHLRGKLAGGQPTDTQYF	TGTGCCAGCAGCCACCTTCGTGGAAAACTAGCGGGGGGCCAGCCCACAGATACGCAGTATTTT
TRBJ1-1	TRBV7-2	NA	NA	CASSLDMTLVTEAFF	TGTGCCAGCAGCTTAGATATGACTTTGGTTACTGAAGCTTTCTTT
TRBJ2-2	TRBV7-2	NA	TRBD2	CASSWGLAGGVGELFF	TGTGCCAGCAGCTGGGGACTAGCGGGGGGTGTCGGGGAGCTGTTTTTT
TRBJ1-2	TRBV28	NA	NA	CASSLSGKVHGYTF	TGTGCCAGCAGTTTGAGCGGGAAGGTTCATGGCTACACCTTC
TRBJ1-2	TRBV11-2	once	NA	CASSLTEGTHGYTF	TGTGCCAGCAGCTTAACCGAAGGGACTCATGGCTACACCTTC
TRBJ2-6	TRBV11-2	NA	NA	CASSLDGRGSTGANVLTF	TGTGCCAGCAGCTTAGATGGTCGGGGTTCAACTGGGGCCAACGTCCTGACTTTC
TRBJ1-3	TRBV4-1	NA	NA	CASSQDPPTQGGSGNTIYF	TGCGCCAGCAGCCAAGATCCTCCCACACAGGGTGGGAGTGGAAACACCATATATTTT
TRBJ1-2	TRBV5-6	NA	TRBD1	CASSVTGFGFDTF	TGTGCCAGCAGCGTGACAGGGTTTGGTTTCGACACCTTC
TRBJ2-5	TRBV11-3	NA	TRBD2	CASSLGAGSFQETQYF	TGTGCCAGCAGCTTAGGAGCGGGGTCCTTTCAAGAGACCCAGTACTTC
TRBJ2-7	TRBV5-8	NA	TRBD1	CASSLGTGLSYEQYF	TGTGCCAGCAGCTTAGGGACAGGTTTATCCTACGAGCAGTACTTC
TRBJ1-1	TRBV18	NA	TRBD1	CASSPPGTARWVTEAFF	TGTGCCAGCTCACCACCCGGGACAGCGCGATGGGTGACTGAAGCTTTCTTT
TRBJ2-2	TRBV7-2	NA	NA	CASSPRLVGGTGELFF	TGTGCCAGCAGCCCTCGACTAGTCGGAGGAACCGGGGAGCTGTTTTTT